These 22 T cell receptor beta chains came from one sample sequenced in a study of blood T cell repertoires in COVID-19. Sequenced by immunoSEQ multiplex PCR; TCRdb stores in-frame clones only, minus some. The repertoire holds more than 80,000 clones, with around nine tenths as singletons. The sample was peripheral blood. Receptors were obtained from a man aged 40-55 years with acute or convalescent COVID-19.

DNA for the CDR3: TGTGCCAGCTCACCAACCCCCGCTGGGGGGGGTACGCAGTATTTT. It encodes CASSPTPAGGGTQYF. This chain connects TRBV18 to TRBJ2-3; 7 bases match TRBD2. The CDR3 runs to 15 residues. The V gene end was trimmed by 2 bases and the J gene end by 8 bases; junction bases not matched to a gene: 10. The germline CDR1 and CDR2 sequences are KGHSH and LQKENI.

The chain joins TRBV6-2 or TRBV6-3 to TRBJ2-1, with D perhaps TRBD2 (6 bases). Per the germline V gene, CDR1 is MNHEY and CDR2 is SVGEGT. The V end lost 2 bases, the J end lost 0 bases, and 20 bases lay between the germline ends. CDR3 size: 19 residues. CDR3 bases: TGTGCCAGCAGTTACGCCGTCCGAGTGGAGGGCGACTCCTACAATGAGCAGTTCTTC. Translating it yields CASSYAVRVEGDSYNEQFF.

The gene calls are TRBV19 and TRBJ2-1, with TRBD1 matching over 11 bases. Looked up from germline, CDR1 is LNHDA and CDR2 is SQIVND (reference sequence). The CDR3 covers 16 residues. Unmatched junction bases numbered 9, after V lost 5 bases and J lost 6 bases. The CDR3 nucleotides are TGTGCCAGTAGTGGAAAACTGGGACAGGGGGGCAATGAGCAGTTCTTC. Translation gives CASSGKLGQGGNEQFF. Full variable domain (missing parts from reference TRBV19 and TRBJ2-1): DGGITQSPKYLFRKEGQNVTLSCEQNLNHDAMYWYRQDPGQGLRLIYYSQIVNDFQKGDIAEGYSVSREKKESFPLTVTSAQKNPTAFYLCASSGKLGQGGNEQFFGPGTRLTVL.

The rearrangement uses TRBV5-1 and TRBJ2-7, with 8 nucleotides matching TRBD1. The CDR3 has 17 residues. Germline CDR1 SGHRS, CDR2 YFSETQ. The V segment lost 0 bases and the J segment 2 bases; nucleotides outside the gene matches: 10. The CDR3 nucleotides read TGCGCCAGCAGCTTGGCAGGGGGCCGCTGGGAGGCCTACGAGCAGTACTTC. Translating it yields CASSLAGGRWEAYEQYF. Full variable domain (missing parts from reference TRBV5-1 and TRBJ2-7): KAGVTQTPRYLIKTRGQQVTLSCSPISGHRSVSWYQQTPGQGLQFLFEYFSETQRNKGNFPGRFSGRQFSNSRSEMNVSTLELGDSALYLCASSLAGGRWEAYEQYFGPGTRLTVT.

The chain is built from TRBV3-1 (or the pseudogene TRBV3-2) and TRBJ1-3; D gene ambiguous. The V gene's germline CDR1 is LGHDT and CDR2 YNNKEL (reference sequence). The CDR3 loop spans 15 amino acids. V was trimmed by 4 bases and J by 0 bases, leaving 10 bases between them. The CDR3 bases are TGTGCCAGCAGCCTAAGCGCGAGCTCTGGAAACACCATATATTTT. Protein sequence: CASSLSASSGNTIYF.

This chain connects TRBV30 to TRBJ1-1, with 7 bases aligning to TRBD1. With V trimmed by 2 bases and J by 0 bases, 9 bases remained unmatched. The CDR3 consists of 16 residues. CDR1 GTSNPN and CDR2 SVGIG come from the germline V gene (reference sequence). CDR3 nucleotides: TGTGCCTGGAGTACGATTCAGGGGGGAATGAACACTGAAGCTTTCTTT. This codes for CAWSTIQGGMNTEAFF.

The chain is built from TRBV5-1 and TRBJ2-2, with 14 bases matching TRBD2. The V gene end was trimmed by 5 bases and the J gene end by 5 bases; junction bases not matched to a gene: 8. The germline V gene encodes CDR1 SGHRS and CDR2 YFSETQ. This CDR3 spans 17 amino acids. The CDR3 is CASRAGTSGSGTGELFF. The CDR3 DNA reads TGCGCCAGCAGGGCCGGGACTAGCGGGAGTGGGACCGGGGAGCTGTTTTTT.

V gene TRBV6-2 or TRBV6-3 combines with J gene TRBJ2-1; perhaps TRBD2 as D (6 bases). Germline CDR1 and CDR2: MNHEY and SVGEGT. V lost 2 bases, J lost 7 bases, and 18 bases lay in between. CDR3 length: 16 residues. CDR3 in amino acids: CASSYKGLLDGNEQFF. CDR3 nucleotide sequence: TGTGCCAGCAGTTACAAGGGACTCCTGGATGGAAATGAGCAGTTCTTC.

This clone was found once. The chain links TRBV7-2 to TRBJ2-2, with D unclear. CDR3 size: 15 residues. Germline-derived CDR1 and CDR2 are SGHTA and FQGNSA. V lost 1 base and J 5 bases, leaving 11 bases between the germline ends. The CDR3 is CASSLEPPGTGELFF. The CDR3, as DNA: TGTGCCAGCAGCTTAGAACCCCCCGGGACCGGGGAGCTGTTTTTT.

The chain joins TRBV7-9 to TRBJ2-2; 8 bases map to TRBD1. The J segment lost 1 base and the V segment lost 5 bases, leaving 12 bases of the junction unmatched. The CDR3 loop spans 18 amino acids. Germline V gene data show CDR1 as SEHNR and CDR2 as FQNEAQ (reference sequence). CDR3 bases: TGTGCCAGCAGCCGGAGACAGGGGATAACGGAGAACACCGGGGAGCTGTTTTTT. This translates into CASSRRQGITENTGELFF.

The chain recombines TRBV12-3 or TRBV12-4 with TRBJ2-7; no reliable D call. This CDR3 region has 13 residues. Trimming cost V 4 bases and J 2 bases, with 9 bases left between them. CDR3 in DNA: TGTGCCAGCAGTTATCAGGTTGCCTACGAGCAGTACTTC. This translates into CASSYQVAYEQYF.

V and J are TRBV6-5 and TRBJ1-2; no firm D call. Germline-derived CDR1 and CDR2 are MNHEY and SVGAGI. V was shortened by 2 bases and J by 4 bases, with 8 bases between the two germline ends. The CDR3 is 13 residues long. The DNA for the CDR3 is TGTGCCAGCAGTTACAGCGCCTTCTATGGCTACACCTTC. Its translation: CASSYSAFYGYTF.

This clone has a handful of counts. J is TRBJ1-1 and V is TRBV6-2 or TRBV6-3, with 7 positions matching TRBD1. The CDR3 consists of 16 residues. V was pared by 5 bases and J by 0 bases, with 9 bases of the junction left unmatched. The germline gives CDR1 MNHEY, CDR2 SVGEGT. The CDR3 DNA follows: TGTGCCAGCAGTCCACGACAGGGCCCTATGAACACTGAAGCTTTCTTT. It specifies CASSPRQGPMNTEAFF.

The rearrangement joins TRBV5-4 to TRBJ2-1, with 15 bases fitting TRBD2. In germline, CDR1 is SGHNT, CDR2 YYREEE (reference sequence). This CDR3 is 15 amino acids long. V was pared by 4 bases and J by 10 bases, with 6 bases of the junction left unmatched. CDR3 loop: CASSPGLAGGEEQFF. Here the CDR3 DNA reads TGTGCCAGCAGCCCAGGACTAGCGGGGGGGGAAGAGCAGTTCTTC.

This chain links TRBV14 with TRBJ1-2; D may be TRBD1 (5 bases). Trimming left V 4 bases short and J 7 bases short, with 22 bases between. The CDR3 is made up of 16 amino acids. Germline loops: CDR1 SGHDN, CDR2 FVKESK. CDR3 in amino acids: CASSRAGTVGMGGYTF. Here the CDR3 DNA reads TGTGCCAGCAGCCGCGCCGGGACTGTCGGAATGGGTGGCTACACCTTC.

The rearrangement links TRBV9 to TRBJ2-3; the D gene is possibly TRBD1 (5 bases). Looked up from germline, CDR1 is SGDLS and CDR2 is YYNGEE. CDR3 size: 18 residues. V was pared by 2 bases and J by 6 bases, with 25 bases between. The CDR3 protein is CASSVVPGQGGSDDTQYF. The CDR3 region has the DNA TGTGCCAGCAGCGTGGTGCCTGGGCAGGGTGGATCCGACGATACGCAGTATTTT.

The chain combines TRBV3-1 (or the pseudogene TRBV3-2) with TRBJ2-2; D not resolved. This CDR3 has 14 amino acids. CDR1 and CDR2 from the germline V gene are LGHDT and YNNKEL (reference sequence). Trimming removed 6 bases from V and 5 bases from J, with 13 bases in between. The CDR3: CASRLSAVTGELFF. The CDR3 nucleotides read TGTGCCAGCAGACTGTCCGCGGTAACCGGGGAGCTGTTTTTT.

This clone was seen only a few times. The chain couples TRBV11-3 to TRBJ2-2; D unresolved. This CDR3 region has 11 residues. Germline lookup yields CDR1 SGHNT and CDR2 YENEEA. The V end lost 9 bases, the J end lost 4 bases, and 6 bases lay between the germline ends. The CDR3 bases are TGTGCCAGACTAATCACCGGGGAGCTGTTTTTT. This encodes CARLITGELFF.

In its sample, this clone was seen a few times. The chain links TRBV6-5 to TRBJ1-3; a possible D gene is TRBD1 (6 bases). Germline V gene sequence: CDR1 MNHEY, CDR2 SVGAGI. V was clipped by 6 bases and J by 2 bases, with 11 bases between them. The CDR3 is 14 amino acids. In nucleotides, the CDR3 is TGTGCCAGCAGGAACAGGGTGACTGGAAACACCATATATTTT. The encoded protein is CASRNRVTGNTIYF.

This sequence joins TRBV6-5 and TRBJ2-7; possible D gene TRBD1, 6 bases. The germline gives CDR1 MNHEY, CDR2 SVGAGI. Deletions cut 0 bases from V and 0 bases from J, with 12 bases between. CDR3 length: 16 amino acids. Here the CDR3 reads CASSYSSRDTSYEQYF. DNA for the CDR3: TGTGCCAGCAGTTACTCGAGCCGGGACACCTCCTACGAGCAGTACTTC.

The chain combines TRBV15 with TRBJ2-1, with 8 bases aligning to TRBD2. In germline, CDR1 is LNHNV, CDR2 YYDKDF (reference sequence). The CDR3 sequence is 17 residues long. The ends lost 3 bases at V and 8 bases at J; junction bases unmatched: 15. CDR3 coding DNA: TGTGCCACCAGCAGCTCCCCTCTAGCCCGGGAGGGCGATGAGCAGTTCTTC. Translation gives CATSSSPLAREGDEQFF. The full variable domain, rest sourced from reference TRBV15 and TRBJ2-1, is DAMVIQNPRYQVTQFGKPVTLSCSQTLNHNVMYWYQQKSSQAPKLLFHYYDKDFNNEADTPDNFQSRRPNTSFCFLDIRSPGLGDTAMYLCATSSSPLAREGDEQFFGPGTRLTVL.

The table lists this clone with a count of one. The gene calls are TRBV5-1 and TRBJ2-5, with 9 bases lining up with TRBD2. This CDR3 spans 15 amino acids. V gave up 5 bases and J gave up 3 bases; unmatched junction bases: 8. The V gene's germline CDR1 is SGHRS and CDR2 YFSETQ. For the CDR3, the DNA is TGCGCCAGCAGTAGAAAGACTAGCGGAAAAGAGACCCAGTACTTC. This codes for CASSRKTSGKETQYF.